This T cell receptor beta chain was documented in a study of monozygotic twins with cystic fibrosis. The study, taken as a whole, reports: Unrelated CF individuals shared fewer identical clonotypes than monozygotic CF twins.

Germline loops: CDR1 GTSNPN, CDR2 SVGIG (reference sequence). CDR3 length: 15 residues. Trimming removed 0 bases at V and 2 bases at J, with 13 bases between. Profiled with immunoSEQ multiplex PCR; TCRdb holds only in-frame clones, not every one. The sample contains about 17,000 clones, around 97% of which appear only once. Regarding this clone: Its cognate antigen is unknown.

Material: blood. This sequence originates from a girl aged 2-10 years with cystic fibrosis. The chain carries TRBV30 and TRBJ2-5, with D possibly TRBD2 on 7 matching bases. The DNA of the CDR3 is TGTGCCTGGAGTGTTTTCGGGGGGCCTCAAGAGACCCAGTACTTC. It codes for CAWSVFGGPQETQYF.